Presented here are 15 T cell receptor beta chains from one specimen sequenced in a study of radiation and T cells in renal cell carcinoma. Measured with immunoSEQ multiplex PCR; TCRdb has only the in-frame clones, and not every one. The sample includes about 120,000 clones, about four fifths of them seen just once. The time point denotes: blood 2 weeks post-SBRT. Treatment: 15 Gy SBRT to primary tumor, nephrectomy 4 weeks later. The sequencing used blood, collected from a patient whose treatment included radiotherapy and nephrectomy. These receptors were collected from a man aged 45-65 years with renal cell carcinoma.

This chain links TRBV21-1 with TRBJ1-4; TRBD1 is taken as the D call from the table, unchecked against the DNA. TRBV21-1 corresponds to a pseudogene. CDR3 size: 15 residues. The CDR3 DNA is TGTGCCAGCAGCAAAGTGTCAGGGGTGGATGAAAAACTGTTTTTT. Its protein is CASSKVSGVDEKLFF.

The chain employs TRBV6-6 and TRBJ2-3; 7 bases fit TRBD2. Germline CDR1 MNHNY, CDR2 SVGAGI (reference sequence). Trimming took 6 bases from V and 0 from J; bases not matched to a gene: 3. This CDR3 region has 14 residues. CDR3 sequence: CASRTSDSTDTQYF. The DNA for the CDR3 is TGTGCCAGCAGAACTAGCGATAGCACAGATACGCAGTATTTT.

The chain combines TRBV7-8 with TRBJ2-3; 8 bases are a match to TRBD2. V shed 3 bases and J 2 bases; nucleotides not matched to a gene: 13. Germline-derived CDR1 and CDR2 are SGHVS and FQNEAQ. The CDR3 consists of 18 residues. CDR3: CASSLTSAGVQITDTQYF. DNA of the CDR3: TGTGCCAGCAGCTTGACTAGCGCGGGAGTTCAGATCACAGATACGCAGTATTTT.

CDR3 loop: CASSLDSRAGNTEAFF. DNA of the CDR3: TGTGCCAGCAGCTTAGATAGCAGGGCGGGGAACACTGAAGCTTTCTTT. The chain couples TRBV11-3 to TRBJ1-1, with TRBD1 as a possible D gene (5 bases). V was shortened by 0 bases and J by 1 base, with 12 bases between the two germline ends. Germline V CDR1 and CDR2: SGHNT, YENEEA. CDR3 length: 16 amino acids.

The chain carries TRBV5-1 and TRBJ2-1; D is possibly TRBD2 (7 bases). CDR3 size: 14 residues. The ends were cut back, 1 base at V and 8 bases at J, with 13 bases in the middle. Germline-derived CDR1 and CDR2 are SGHRS and YFSETQ. This CDR3 reads CASSLPQGRDEQFF. DNA for the CDR3: TGCGCCAGCAGCTTGCCTCAGGGGAGGGATGAGCAGTTCTTC.

The chain is built from TRBV7-2 and TRBJ2-1, with D possibly matching TRBD2 (6 bases). Germline V gene data show CDR1 as SGHTA and CDR2 as FQGNSA. CDR3 length equals 17 residues. V lost 1 base and J 0 bases, leaving 13 bases between the germline ends. The CDR3 DNA sequence: TGTGCCAGCAGCTTAGTCGGTGTGGGAGGCTCCTACAATGAGCAGTTCTTC. This translates into CASSLVGVGGSYNEQFF.

In this sample, this clone turned up once. The chain recombines TRBV7-3 with TRBJ2-5; 10 positions match TRBD2. The ends lost 1 base at V and 4 bases at J; junction bases unmatched: 3. The germline CDR1 and CDR2 sequences are SGHTA and FQGTGA. The CDR3 loop spans 15 amino acids. The CDR3, as DNA: TGTGCCAGCAGCTTAAACCTAGCGGGAGCAGAGACCCAGTACTTC. This encodes CASSLNLAGAETQYF.

The rearrangement uses TRBV4-3 and TRBJ1-1; no reliable D call. Looked up from germline, CDR1 is LGHNA and CDR2 is YSLEER. This CDR3 contains 15 residues. Trimming cost V 4 bases and J 8 bases, with 20 bases left between them. CDR3 residues: CASSLTLQRAGEAFF. The CDR3 DNA is TGCGCCAGCAGCCTCACACTACAGAGGGCTGGGGAAGCTTTCTTT.

The rearrangement joins TRBV7-2 to TRBJ1-1; D ambiguous. The CDR3 contains 14 residues. Trimming took off 3 bases at V and 1 base at J, with 9 bases between the two ends. Germline CDR1 and CDR2: SGHTA and FQGNSA. The DNA of the CDR3 is TGTGCCAGCAGCTTGGCGGTGACGAACACTGAAGCTTTCTTT. It specifies CASSLAVTNTEAFF.

V usage is TRBV11-2 and J usage is TRBJ1-5; D is undetermined. The CDR3 spans 14 residues. V lost 6 bases, J lost 0 bases, and 9 bases lay in between. Germline loops: CDR1 SGHAT, CDR2 FQNNGV. For the CDR3, the DNA is TGTGCCAGCAGTTGGACGGATAGCAATCAGCCCCAGCATTTT. It is translated as CASSWTDSNQPQHF.

CDR3 sequence (DNA): TGTGCCAGCAGTAATTCGGACTACACCGATCAGCCCCAGCATTTT. Translating gives CASSNSDYTDQPQHF. V usage is TRBV7-9 and J usage is TRBJ1-5, with unresolved D. The CDR3 has 15 residues. The V gene's germline CDR1 is SEHNR and CDR2 FQNEAQ (reference sequence). Trimming stripped 6 bases from V and 5 bases from J, with 17 bases between.

This clone was observed a single time. The V call is TRBV28, the J call TRBJ1-3; perhaps TRBD1 as D (6 bases). CDR3 size: 15 residues. The V gene lost 7 bases and the J gene lost 0 bases, with 13 bases spanning the gap. The V gene's germline CDR1 is MDHEN and CDR2 SYDVKM. Here the CDR3 DNA reads TGTGCCAGCAAACCGGGACAATTCTCTGGAAACACCATATATTTT. This gives the protein CASKPGQFSGNTIYF.

V gene TRBV27 combines with J gene TRBJ2-3, with TRBD1 identical over 9 bases. V trimming: 6 bases; J trimming: 3 bases; junction bases outside the gene matches: 1. The germline V gene encodes CDR1 MNHEY and CDR2 SMNVEV (reference sequence). The CDR3 has 13 residues. The CDR3 reads CASSDRGTDTQYF. In DNA form, the CDR3 reads TGTGCCAGCAGCGACAGGGGGACAGATACGCAGTATTTT.

This clone was counted a single time. The chain joins TRBV7-9 to TRBJ2-1; D ambiguous. V lost 0 bases, J lost 7 bases, and 7 bases lay in between. The CDR3 is made up of 13 amino acids. Germline V gives CDR1 SEHNR, CDR2 FQNEAQ (reference sequence). The CDR3 DNA sequence: TGTGCCAGCAGCTTAGCGGCGGTTAATGAGCAGTTCTTC. Translating gives CASSLAAVNEQFF.

This chain joins TRBV27 and TRBJ2-1, with D tentatively TRBD1 (5 bases). Germline values: CDR1 MNHEY, CDR2 SMNVEV (reference sequence). Trimming took off 7 bases at V and 3 bases at J, with 16 bases between the two ends. This CDR3 comprises 15 residues. CDR3 loop: CASTTVGPGYNEQFF. The CDR3 nucleotides are TGTGCCAGCACTACGGTGGGGCCTGGCTACAATGAGCAGTTCTTC.